The 23 T cell receptor beta chains in this list originate from one sample, sequenced in a study of blood T cell repertoires in COVID-19. Produced via immunoSEQ multiplex PCR; TCRdb's table is partial and in-frame only. The sample yields fewer than 450,000 clones, roughly 86% seen once. Sequenced: peripheral blood. The receptors were gathered from a woman in her sixties or seventies with COVID-19, enrolled during active disease.

J is TRBJ1-2 and V is TRBV9; TRBD1 aligns across 9 bases. CDR3 length: 13 residues. Germline V lookup: CDR1 SGDLS, CDR2 YYNGEE. J gave up 7 bases and V 3 bases, and 4 bases lay outside the gene matches. Here the CDR3 reads CASSGGTGFGYTF. In nucleotides, the CDR3 is TGTGCCAGCAGCGGTGGGACAGGGTTTGGCTACACCTTC.

The CDR3 nucleotides are TGTGCCAGCAGAAAAGAAGGGGAACAGTCAAAAACTTTCTTT. Translation: CASRKEGEQSKTFF. The V call is TRBV7-2, the J call TRBJ1-1, with TRBD1 as a possible D gene (5 bases). Per the germline V gene, CDR1 is SGHTA and CDR2 is FQGNSA. The CDR3 runs 14 residues. V was pared by 6 bases and J by 12 bases, with 23 bases between.

The V gene is TRBV6-5, the J gene TRBJ1-1; TRBD1 is a possible D gene (6 bases). Between the trimmed V and J ends, which lost 2 bases and 10 bases, there was a span of 8 bases. Germline CDR1 and CDR2: MNHEY and SVGAGI. The CDR3 is 11 residues long. The CDR3 coding sequence is TGTGCCAGCAGTTACGGGGGCAGAGCTTTCTTT. Its translation: CASSYGGRAFF.

The J gene is TRBJ1-1, the V gene TRBV4-1; TRBD1 matches 8 bases. Losses at the gene ends were 2 bases for V and 4 bases for J; bases not matched to a gene: 9. CDR3 length: 16 amino acids. Germline assignment: CDR1 MGHRA and CDR2 YSYEKL. The CDR3 sequence: CASSQLTGTGITEAFF. CDR3 bases: TGCGCCAGCAGCCAACTAACCGGGACAGGCATCACTGAAGCTTTCTTT.

CDR3 loop: CASGSDSVEAFF. Written as DNA, the CDR3 is TGTGCCAGCGGCTCCGACTCGGTCGAAGCTTTCTTT. The rearrangement links TRBV28 to TRBJ1-1; D gene ambiguous. This CDR3 is built from 12 residues. CDR1 and CDR2 from the germline V gene are MDHEN and SYDVKM. V lost 8 bases to trimming and J lost 8 bases, with 15 bases between them.

The V and J genes are TRBV5-6 and TRBJ2-1, with 13 nucleotides matching TRBD2. CDR3 length: 16 residues. In germline, CDR1 is SGHDT, CDR2 YYEEEE. After removal of 0 bases from V and 4 bases from J, the junction contained 1 base not matched to a gene. CDR3 bases: TGTGCCAGCAGCTTGGGACTAGCGGGGGGTTACAATGAGCAGTTCTTC. Translated, it gives CASSLGLAGGYNEQFF.

This CDR3 reads CATSGLGNTEAFF. CDR3 sequence (DNA): TGTGCCACCAGTGGACTGGGGAACACTGAAGCTTTCTTT. The chain carries TRBV24-1 and TRBJ1-1; the D is unclear. Germline V lookup: CDR1 KGHDR, CDR2 SFDVKD. V lost 5 bases to trimming and J lost 1 base, with 7 bases between them. The CDR3 runs to 13 residues.

The rearrangement links TRBV12-5 to TRBJ1-1; 7 nucleotides agree with TRBD1. This CDR3 is built from 12 residues. J was trimmed by 11 bases and V by 6 bases; bases with no gene match: 9. Germline loops: CDR1 LGHNT, CDR2 FRNRAP. This CDR3 is CASGTQTGWAFF. DNA of the CDR3: TGTGCTAGTGGCACCCAGACAGGGTGGGCTTTCTTT.

The chain carries TRBV6-5 and TRBJ1-2; 9 nucleotides agree with TRBD1. This CDR3 is 15 amino acids long. Germline trimming cut 0 bases from V and 2 bases from J; bases unmatched to any gene: 1. Germline V gene sequence: CDR1 MNHEY, CDR2 SVGAGI. The CDR3 nucleotides read TGTGCCAGCAGTTACTCGACAGGGGGGAACTATGGCTACACCTTC. It is translated as CASSYSTGGNYGYTF.

CDR3 nucleotide sequence: TGCGCCAGCAGCCCCGGACAGTTTGATCAGCCCCAGCATTTT. It yields the protein CASSPGQFDQPQHF. The V gene is TRBV5-1, the J gene TRBJ1-5; possible D gene TRBD1, 6 bases. The CDR3 totals 14 residues. The V gene lost 4 bases and the J gene lost 5 bases, with 13 bases spanning the gap. Germline CDR1 is SGHRS and CDR2 is YFSETQ.

V gene TRBV7-9 combines with J gene TRBJ2-3; no clear D. Germline V CDR1 and CDR2: SEHNR, FQNEAQ (reference sequence). Trimming pared 3 bases from V and 5 bases from J, leaving 9 bases between. The CDR3 extends over 13 amino acids. CDR3 amino acids: CASSFSSLDTQYF. The CDR3 DNA follows: TGTGCCAGCAGCTTTTCCTCCCTAGATACGCAGTATTTT.

This chain connects TRBV30 to TRBJ1-2; 8 nucleotides align to TRBD1. The length of the CDR3 is 14 residues. V trimming: 2 bases; J trimming: 4 bases; junction bases outside the gene matches: 6. Germline V gene sequence: CDR1 GTSNPN, CDR2 SVGIG (reference sequence). The CDR3, as DNA: TGTGCCTGGAGTCCCGGGACAGGCAGCTATGGCTACACCTTC. As protein: CAWSPGTGSYGYTF.

The chain uses TRBV5-1 and TRBJ1-2; 9 bases match TRBD1. CDR1 and CDR2 (germline): SGHRS, YFSETQ. Unmatched junction bases numbered 7, after V lost 5 bases and J lost 5 bases. The CDR3 runs 14 residues. The CDR3 DNA reads as TGCGCCAGCAGTCCACAGGGGGCGGCTTATGGCTACACCTTC. It encodes CASSPQGAAYGYTF. The full variable domain, rest sourced from reference TRBV5-1 and TRBJ1-2, is KAGVTQTPRYLIKTRGQQVTLSCSPISGHRSVSWYQQTPGQGLQFLFEYFSETQRNKGNFPGRFSGRQFSNSRSEMNVSTLELGDSALYLCASSPQGAAYGYTFGSGTRLTVV.

The chain employs TRBV24-1 and TRBJ1-4; tentatively, D is TRBD1 (5 bases). This CDR3 has 13 residues. V shed 11 bases and J shed 2 bases, with 11 bases lying between them. The germline gives CDR1 KGHDR, CDR2 SFDVKD. CDR3 bases: TGTGCCATCCAGGGTCCGACTAATGAAAAACTGTTTTTT. This sequence encodes CAIQGPTNEKLFF.

The CDR3 loop reads CASSFSAGGYSPLHF. Here the CDR3 DNA reads TGTGCCAGCAGTTTTTCGGCAGGGGGCTATTCACCCCTCCACTTT. The chain joins TRBV27 to TRBJ1-6, with TRBD1 matching 8 bases. This CDR3 is built from 15 residues. Per germline, CDR1 MNHEY and CDR2 SMNVEV (reference sequence). J lost 8 bases, V lost 3 bases, and 6 bases had no gene match.

Comments on this clone: The sample has other DNA sequences that encode this CDR3 too. V gene TRBV12-5 combines with J gene TRBJ1-1, with a weak D call TRBD1 (5 bases). The CDR3 has 13 residues. Trimming stripped 0 bases from V and 5 bases from J, with 7 bases between. Germline V lookup: CDR1 LGHNT, CDR2 FRNRAP. The CDR3 DNA follows: TGTGCTAGTGGTTTGGTACAGGTTACTGAAGCTTTCTTT. As protein: CASGLVQVTEAFF.

The chain recombines TRBV4-1 with TRBJ1-6; TRBD1 might be the D (6 bases). The germline V gene encodes CDR1 MGHRA and CDR2 YSYEKL. V was clipped by 4 bases and J by 7 bases, with 14 bases between them. The CDR3 loop spans 15 amino acids. CDR3 sequence reads: CASSPTAGTNSPLHF. The CDR3 DNA reads TGCGCCAGCAGCCCCACGGCAGGGACAAATTCACCCCTCCACTTT.

The chain couples TRBV18 to TRBJ2-3, with D perhaps matching TRBD2 (6 bases). The V end lost 3 bases, the J end lost 3 bases, and 13 bases lay between the germline ends. This CDR3 comprises 15 residues. Germline lookup yields CDR1 KGHSH and CDR2 LQKENI. In DNA form, the CDR3 reads TGTGCCAGCTCACCCGCCGGGGGAAGGACAGATACGCAGTATTTT. It specifies CASSPAGGRTDTQYF.

The chain couples TRBV27 to TRBJ1-1, with TRBD1 as a possible D gene (5 bases). This CDR3 contains 13 residues. CDR1 and CDR2 (germline): MNHEY, SMNVEV (reference sequence). Trimming shortened V by 8 bases and J by 3 bases, and 13 bases separated the two germline ends. The CDR3 here is CASSPTGDTEAFF. The DNA for the CDR3 is TGTGCCAGCTCCCCAACGGGGGACACTGAAGCTTTCTTT.

Turning to this clone: The identical CDR3 is also encoded by other nucleotide sequences in the sample. This chain connects TRBV24-1 to TRBJ2-1; the D gene is possibly TRBD1 (5 bases). The germline gives CDR1 KGHDR, CDR2 SFDVKD. V shed 4 bases and J shed 0 bases, with 12 bases lying between them. CDR3 size: 16 residues. The CDR3 DNA is TGTGCCACCAGTGACTCAAGGGGTAGCTCCTACAATGAGCAGTTCTTC. It is translated as CATSDSRGSSYNEQFF.

The chain couples TRBV20-1 to TRBJ2-3; 15 bases are shared with TRBD2. This CDR3 is built from 21 residues. V shed 3 bases, J shed 2 bases, and the junction held 18 bases outside the gene matches. Germline values: CDR1 DFQATT, CDR2 SNEGSKA (reference sequence). The CDR3 region is CSASGTFSGLAGGANTDTQYF. The CDR3 nucleotides read TGCAGTGCTAGTGGTACTTTCTCGGGACTAGCGGGGGGCGCCAACACAGATACGCAGTATTTT.

V gene TRBV10-3 combines with J gene TRBJ2-7; 9 bases align to TRBD2. Germline CDR1 reads ENHRY; CDR2 reads SYGVKD. After removal of 4 bases from V and 7 bases from J, the junction contained 11 bases not matched to a gene. CDR3 length: 15 residues. CDR3 residues: CAISVGASGVGEQYF. CDR3 in DNA: TGTGCCATCAGTGTCGGGGCTAGCGGGGTAGGGGAGCAGTACTTC.

This clone has more than one count but fewer than ten. This chain links TRBV6-5 with TRBJ1-3; TRBD1 matches 9 bases. V lost 5 bases and J lost 5; bases outside the gene matches: 4. There are 14 residues in the CDR3. The germline V gene encodes CDR1 MNHEY and CDR2 SVGAGI. The CDR3: CASSQDRGRNTIYF. In nucleotides, the CDR3 is TGTGCCAGCAGTCAGGACAGGGGACGAAACACCATATATTTT.